The rows below give T cell receptor beta chains drawn from one sample of a study of response to subunit inactivated influenza vaccine. In TCRdb, the RT-PCR reads were re-called with MiXCR into one record per CDR3 protein. This table has 550,000 to 650,000 distinct CDR3 sequences, 10% to 15% appearing once. Sequencing used PBMCs from blood, obtained on the day of vaccination. The receptors here all came from a man in his fifties or sixties who received an inactivated influenza vaccine. CDR3s include the opening cysteine and the closing phenylalanine or tryptophan. Fields, in order: clone size, V gene, D gene, J gene, CDR3 DNA, CDR3 protein. D genes are given only for firm matches. Clone size is shown for a subset of rows, as once, few, many or a class of expanded clone.

size: -
V: TRBV18
D: -
J: TRBJ2-7
DNA: TGTGCCAGCTCACCAACACAGGGACCGTACGAGCAGTACTTC
CDR3: CASSPTQGPYEQYF

size: few
V: TRBV20-1
D: -
J: TRBJ2-2
DNA: TGCAGTGCTAACCCCAACCGTTGGGCCGGGGAGCTGTTTTTT
CDR3: CSANPNRWAGELFF

size: -
V: TRBV7-9
D: TRBD2
J: TRBJ2-3
DNA: TGTGCCAGCAGCCGATGGACTAGCGGGAGAGCAGATACGCAGTATTTT
CDR3: CASSRWTSGRADTQYF

size: -
V: TRBV5-1
D: -
J: TRBJ1-2
DNA: TGCGCCAGCAGGAGGAACGGACAGTGGGCGAACTATGGCTACACCTTC
CDR3: CASRRNGQWANYGYTF

size: few
V: TRBV19
D: -
J: TRBJ2-1
DNA: TGTGCCAGTAACTGGCAGGGGAGGAACAATGAGCAGTTCTTC
CDR3: CASNWQGRNNEQFF

size: few
V: TRBV28
D: -
J: TRBJ1-1
DNA: TGTGCCAGCAGTACCCGGACAGTGACACCCTTTGTGGCTGAAGCTTTCTTT
CDR3: CASSTRTVTPFVAEAFF

size: -
V: TRBV9
D: TRBD2
J: TRBJ2-7
DNA: TGTGCCAGCAGCCCAAGAGGTGGGCTAGCGGGAGAAAGGGAGCAGTACTTC
CDR3: CASSPRGGLAGEREQYF

size: few
V: TRBV12-5
D: TRBD1
J: TRBJ2-3
DNA: TGTGCTAGTGGTTTGGTACTTGGGCAGGGGGCAGATACGCAGTATTTT
CDR3: CASGLVLGQGADTQYF

size: -
V: TRBV28
D: -
J: TRBJ2-7
DNA: TGTGCCAGCAGTTCCCTGATCTCCTACGAGCAGTACTTC
CDR3: CASSSLISYEQYF

size: many
V: TRBV4-3
D: TRBD2
J: TRBJ2-3
DNA: TGCGCCAGCAGCCAAGATCTAACGGGAGGACGTGGAGATACGCAGTATTTT
CDR3: CASSQDLTGGRGDTQYF

size: few
V: TRBV27
D: -
J: TRBJ2-1
DNA: TGTGCCAGCAGTACCATGACCGTGAGCTCCTACAATGAGCAGTTCTTC
CDR3: CASSTMTVSSYNEQFF

size: -
V: TRBV27
D: -
J: TRBJ2-7
DNA: TGTGCCAGCAGTTTAATGTATTCCCAAATCTACGAGCAGTACTTC
CDR3: CASSLMYSQIYEQYF

size: many
V: TRBV2
D: -
J: TRBJ2-5
DNA: TGTGCCAGCAGCAGGGTCTTGGAGACCCAGTACTTC
CDR3: CASSRVLETQYF

size: few
V: TRBV12-3/TRBV12-4
D: -
J: TRBJ1-6
DNA: TGTGCCAGCAGTTCATCCGGGAATAATTCACCCCTCCACTTT
CDR3: CASSSSGNNSPLHF

size: -
V: TRBV6-1
D: TRBD1
J: TRBJ2-5
DNA: TGTGCCAGCACCCGAGGGGACAGGTTCGACCAGTACTTC
CDR3: CASTRGDRFDQYF

size: few
V: TRBV7-7
D: TRBD2
J: TRBJ2-3
DNA: TGTGCTAGCAGCTCTGGACTAGTCGGCACAGATACGCAGTATTTT
CDR3: CASSSGLVGTDTQYF

size: -
V: TRBV10-3
D: -
J: TRBJ2-7
DNA: TGTGCCATCAGTGAAGCTCACGAGCAGTACTTC
CDR3: CAISEAHEQYF

size: few
V: TRBV20-1
D: TRBD1
J: TRBJ1-2
DNA: TGCAGTGCTTTGACAGGGGCCACGAACTATGGCTACACCTTC
CDR3: CSALTGATNYGYTF

size: many
V: TRBV12-3/TRBV12-4
D: TRBD1
J: TRBJ1-3
DNA: TGTGCCAGCAGTCTCTACGACAGGGTGAAAGGAAACACCATATATTTT
CDR3: CASSLYDRVKGNTIYF

size: few
V: TRBV20-1
D: TRBD2
J: TRBJ2-7
DNA: TGCAGTGCCGCACCTAGCGGAAGCTCCTACGAGCAGTACTTC
CDR3: CSAAPSGSSYEQYF

size: few
V: TRBV30
D: -
J: TRBJ2-4
DNA: TGTGCCTGGTCGGGACTAGCCAAAAACATTCAGTACTTC
CDR3: CAWSGLAKNIQYF

size: many
V: TRBV5-6
D: TRBD2
J: TRBJ2-1
DNA: TGTGCCAGCAGCTTTCGCTCGGCGGCGGGAGGTTACAATGAGCAGTTCTTC
CDR3: CASSFRSAAGGYNEQFF